This entry lists 24 T cell receptor beta chains sequenced from one sample in a study of shared clonotypes between healthy human individuals. Method: immunoSEQ multiplex PCR; TCRdb's copy keeps in-frame clones and lacks some. The sample shows 750,000 to 1,000,000 clones, 80% to 95% of them seen only once. CD8 cells classed as naive were CD45RO-negative and positively selected for CCR7, excluding terminally differentiated effector memory CD45RA+ cells. The specimen sequenced was naive CD8+ T cells sorted from blood. The receptor set was obtained from a man under 40 in good health.

The V call is TRBV7-9, the J call TRBJ2-7, with TRBD2 matching 7 bases. Germline CDR1 is SEHNR and CDR2 is FQNEAQ (reference sequence). There are 17 residues in the CDR3. Losses at the gene ends were 4 bases for V and 1 base for J; bases not matched to a gene: 13. CDR3 loop: CASSYTFSAGASYEQYF. CDR3 in DNA: TGTGCCAGCAGCTATACCTTTTCGGCGGGAGCTTCCTACGAGCAGTACTTC.

The chain couples TRBV13 to TRBJ2-5, with TRBD1 as a possible D gene (5 bases). The CDR3 totals 14 residues. Germline assignment: CDR1 PRHDT and CDR2 FYEKMQ (reference sequence). Between the trimmed V and J ends, which lost 1 base and 5 bases, there was a span of 11 bases. The DNA of the CDR3 is TGTGCCAGCAGCTTAGAAGGGGTTTGGGAGACCCAGTACTTC. This gives the protein CASSLEGVWETQYF.

The V and J genes are TRBV13 and TRBJ2-7, with TRBD2 matching 7 bases. The CDR3 covers 13 residues. Trimming cost V 2 bases and J 6 bases; bases outside gene matches: 4. Germline V CDR1 and CDR2: PRHDT, FYEKMQ (reference sequence). The CDR3 bases are TGTGCCAGCAGCTTACTAGCGGTCCCCGAGCAGTACTTC. Translation gives CASSLLAVPEQYF.

This rearrangement joins TRBV28 to TRBJ2-3; 8 positions agree with TRBD2. The CDR3 totals 16 residues. CDR1 MDHEN and CDR2 SYDVKM come from the germline V gene. V lost 5 bases, J lost 2 bases, and 9 bases stayed unmatched. The CDR3: CASSRLGSGTTDTQYF. The CDR3 DNA sequence: TGTGCCAGCAGTCGCCTTGGTAGCGGGACCACAGATACGCAGTATTTT.

The chain links TRBV6-1 to TRBJ1-4; D might be TRBD1 (6 bases). Looked up from germline, CDR1 is MNHNS and CDR2 is SASEGT. The CDR3 contains 15 residues. Trimming left V 1 base short and J 6 bases short, with 12 bases between. CDR3 nucleotide sequence: TGTGCCAGCAGTGAAGAGGGGGGATTTGATGAAAAACTGTTTTTT. Translated: CASSEEGGFDEKLFF.

The DNA of the CDR3 is TGTGCCAGCAGCGTAGGGGCGTCTGGCACAGATACGCAGTATTTT. The encoded protein is CASSVGASGTDTQYF. V is TRBV9 and J is TRBJ2-3; D is uncertain. The V and J ends lost 0 bases and 1 base respectively, with 9 bases between them. The CDR3 runs 15 residues. The germline V gene has CDR1 SGDLS and CDR2 YYNGEE.

The chain couples TRBV29-1 to TRBJ2-5; D uncertain. The CDR3 spans 12 residues. Germline loops: CDR1 SQVTM, CDR2 ANQGSEA. V lost 7 bases, J lost 1 base, and 10 bases lay in between. CDR3 protein: CSAVLSQETQYF. In DNA form, the CDR3 reads TGCAGCGCCGTTCTTAGCCAAGAGACCCAGTACTTC.

The CDR3 DNA sequence: TGTGCCAGCAGACCTTACTCTGGGGCCAACGTCCTGACTTTC. As protein: CASRPYSGANVLTF. The chain carries TRBV27 and TRBJ2-6; D is ambiguous. The V and J ends lost 6 bases and 0 bases respectively, with 6 bases between them. The CDR3 is 14 residues long. Germline lookup yields CDR1 MNHEY and CDR2 SMNVEV (reference sequence).

V is TRBV4-1 and J is TRBJ1-2; D is undetermined. The length of the CDR3 is 14 residues. V lost 0 bases and J lost 4, with 9 bases in between. Germline values: CDR1 MGHRA, CDR2 YSYEKL. For the CDR3, the DNA is TGCGCCAGCAGCCAAGAAGGTACGGTCTATGGCTACACCTTC. Its translation is CASSQEGTVYGYTF.

The chain employs TRBV15 and TRBJ2-1, with 11 bases that match TRBD1. The junction had 12 bases not matched to a gene; V was cut back by 6 bases and J by 8 bases. Germline V CDR1 and CDR2: LNHNV, YYDKDF (reference sequence). The CDR3 loop spans 16 amino acids. The CDR3 sequence: CATSPLGTGGWYEQFF. The CDR3 DNA is TGTGCCACCAGTCCCCTGGGGACAGGGGGTTGGTATGAGCAGTTCTTC.

Regarding this clone: The same CDR3 is also encoded by other DNA sequences in this sample. The V gene is TRBV30, the J gene TRBJ2-7, with TRBD2 matching 7 bases. V gave up 0 bases and J gave up 3 bases; unmatched junction bases: 2. Germline V gives CDR1 GTSNPN, CDR2 SVGIG (reference sequence). The CDR3 spans 13 residues. CDR3 protein: CAWSVGEGYEQYF. CDR3 coding DNA: TGTGCCTGGAGTGTAGGGGAGGGCTACGAGCAGTACTTC.

As regards this clone: This sample includes further DNA sequences coding for the same CDR3. The rearrangement uses TRBV28 and TRBJ2-5; no definite D call. V was cut by 3 bases and J by 5 bases, with 4 bases left in between. CDR1 is MDHEN and CDR2 is SYDVKM in the germline V gene. CDR3 length equals 11 residues. CDR3 bases: TGTGCCAGCAGTTTCGGGGAGACCCAGTACTTC. It specifies CASSFGETQYF.

This clone was detected once. The chain combines TRBV19 with TRBJ1-5; D unclear. Trimming took 4 bases from V and 3 from J, leaving 13 bases between them. Germline loops: CDR1 LNHDA, CDR2 SQIVND (reference sequence). The CDR3 runs 15 residues. CDR3 loop: CASSTIRDSNQPQHF. Written as DNA, the CDR3 is TGTGCCAGTAGTACGATTCGGGATTCCAATCAGCCCCAGCATTTT.

The chain joins TRBV4-3 to TRBJ2-1; no clear D. The CDR3 contains 15 residues. The V end lost 1 base, the J end lost 4 bases, and 11 bases lay between the germline ends. Germline V gene data show CDR1 as LGHNA and CDR2 as YSLEER. In DNA, the CDR3 is TGCGCCAGCAGCCAAGTTGTGTTTGGGTACAATGAGCAGTTCTTC. This codes for CASSQVVFGYNEQFF.

This rearrangement joins TRBV14 to TRBJ2-7; the match to TRBD1 covers 9 bases. Germline-derived CDR1 and CDR2 are SGHDN and FVKESK. V shed 4 bases and J 3 bases; nucleotides not matched to a gene: 7. This CDR3 has 15 residues. The CDR3 spells CASSLRTGVFYEQYF. DNA for the CDR3: TGTGCCAGCAGCCTACGGACAGGGGTCTTCTACGAGCAGTACTTC.

V is TRBV11-2 and J is TRBJ1-1, with D uncertain. The CDR3 has 16 residues. Trimming cost V 3 bases and J 0 bases, with 14 bases left between them. Looked up from germline, CDR1 is SGHAT and CDR2 is FQNNGV. In DNA form, the CDR3 reads TGTGCCAGCAGCTTTGTGTTCGGACGGGTGAACACTGAAGCTTTCTTT. This codes for CASSFVFGRVNTEAFF. Using reference TRBV11-2 and TRBJ1-1 for the parts outside the CDR3, the full variable domain is EAGVAQSPRYKIIEKRQSVAFWCNPISGHATLYWYQQILGQGPKLLIQFQNNGVVDDSQLPKDRFSAERLKGVDSTLKIQPAKLEDSAVYLCASSFVFGRVNTEAFFGQGTRLTVV.

This chain connects TRBV5-1 to TRBJ2-1, with D possibly matching TRBD1 (6 bases). The germline gives CDR1 SGHRS, CDR2 YFSETQ. The CDR3 runs 15 residues. The V gene lost 0 bases and the J gene lost 4 bases, with 11 bases spanning the gap. CDR3 DNA: TGCGCCAGCAGCTTGGGCCAGGGGCTTTACAATGAGCAGTTCTTC. It is translated as CASSLGQGLYNEQFF.

The chain has TRBV5-7 and TRBJ2-3; D unresolved. TRBV5-7 is designated an ORF whose function remains uncertain. V was clipped by 1 base and J by 0 bases, with 12 bases between them. The CDR3 runs to 16 residues. The CDR3 is CASSLSPGQSTDTQYF. In DNA form, the CDR3 reads TGTGCCAGCAGCTTGTCCCCCGGCCAAAGCACAGATACGCAGTATTTT.

This clone showed up just a few times. The V gene is TRBV28, the J gene TRBJ1-5; 7 nucleotides agree with TRBD1. The junction had 6 bases not matched to a gene; V was cut back by 5 bases and J by 5 bases. The CDR3 runs to 14 residues. Germline values: CDR1 MDHEN, CDR2 SYDVKM. This CDR3 reads CASSRPRGDQPQHF. The CDR3 DNA is TGTGCCAGCAGTCGACCCAGGGGGGATCAGCCCCAGCATTTT. The full variable domain, completed using reference TRBV28 and TRBJ1-5, is DVKVTQSSRYLVKRTGEKVFLECVQDMDHENMFWYRQDPGLGLRLIYFSYDVKMKEKGDIPEGYSVSREKKERFSLILESASTNQTSMYLCASSRPRGDQPQHFGDGTRLSIL.

This clone was seen just once. The rearrangement joins TRBV5-1 to TRBJ2-7; perhaps TRBD1 as D (7 bases). Germline V gene lookup returns CDR1 SGHRS and CDR2 YFSETQ. The ends were cut back, 1 base at V and 0 bases at J, with 11 bases in the middle. There are 15 residues in the CDR3. The CDR3 coding sequence is TGCGCCAGCAGCTTGTATCAGGGGGGCTCCTACGAGCAGTACTTC. It translates to CASSLYQGGSYEQYF.

The chain couples TRBV29-1 to TRBJ2-1; TRBD1 aligns across 7 bases. The V and J ends lost 7 bases and 12 bases, in that order; junction bases with no gene match: 12. Germline V gene lookup returns CDR1 SQVTM and CDR2 ANQGSEA. The CDR3 runs to 12 residues. As DNA, the CDR3 is TGCAGCGCCCACCGGGACAGAGGATCGCAGTTCTTC. Translation gives CSAHRDRGSQFF.

Regarding this clone: Compared with germline, one end of the junction differs, possibly owing to a read error. In the same sample, other DNA sequences code for this CDR3. V gene TRBV7-3 combines with J gene TRBJ2-7; a possible D gene is TRBD2 (5 bases). CDR3 length: 15 residues. Germline CDR1 and CDR2: SGHTA and FQGTGA. The CDR3 DNA reads TGTGCCAGCAGCTTAACGCCGGCCCTAGCCTACGAACAGTACTTC. Protein product: CASSLTPALAYEQYF.

CDR3 bases: TGTGCCAGTAGTATAGGAGCGGGAGCAACCAATGAGCAGTTCTTC. Its protein product is CASSIGAGATNEQFF. This rearrangement joins TRBV19 to TRBJ2-1; 8 bases map to TRBD2. Germline V CDR1 and CDR2: LNHDA, SQIVND (reference sequence). The CDR3 length is 15 residues. J lost 6 bases, V lost 1 base, and 5 bases had no gene match.

CDR3 nucleotide sequence: TGCGCCAGCAGCCCCGGACTAGCGGGTACCCAAGAGACCCAGTACTTC. Translating gives CASSPGLAGTQETQYF. The rearrangement uses TRBV4-3 and TRBJ2-5; TRBD2 matches at 11 bases. The CDR3 is 16 amino acids. Germline CDR1 and CDR2: LGHNA and YSLEER. V lost 4 bases, J lost 1 base, and 5 bases stayed unmatched.